The present TCR beta chain was sequenced within a study of blood T cell repertoires in COVID-19. Whole-study context: PBMCs, B-cell-depleted T cells, or T cells provided the cDNA or gDNA that made up the material.

Produced via immunoSEQ multiplex PCR; TCRdb's table is partial and in-frame only. Here the sample spans around 98,000 clones, approximately 90% being singletons. Trimming removed 0 bases from V and 3 bases from J; junction bases left unmatched: 14. CDR1 and CDR2 from the germline V gene are SQVTM and ANQGSEA. The CDR3 length is 17 residues. The chain has TRBV29-1 and TRBJ2-7; 7 bases line up with TRBD1. The sample was peripheral blood. This TCR was recovered from a man between 70 and 80 years old with acute or convalescent COVID-19. This CDR3 is CSVEDRGAPGQNYEQYF. The DNA for the CDR3 is TGCAGCGTTGAAGATCGGGGAGCCCCGGGACAGAACTACGAGCAGTACTTC.